This entry lists 10 T cell receptor beta chains sequenced from one sample in a study of Tregs in tolerant kidney transplant recipients. Mixed chimerism was transient after nonmyeloablative marrow transplants from related graft donors. Some clones are missing from TCRdb's copy, which holds only in-frame ones; the method was immunoSEQ multiplex PCR. The sample includes 20,000 to 30,000 clones. Sequencing used CD4+ T cells from blood (PBMCs), obtained 6 months after the transplant. The source is a human patient who received a combined kidney and bone marrow transplant. Some T cells may trace back to the graft donor.

To note about this clone: The sequence runs out 3 residues before the end of the CDR3; the remainder is reconstructed from the germline J gene. The genes are TRBV18 and TRBJ2-7, with TRBD1 matching over 7 bases. The CDR3 consists of 14 residues. Germline lookup yields CDR1 KGHSH and CDR2 LQKENI. With 0 bases clipped from V and 2 bases from J, the junction kept 1 base outside the gene matches. CDR3 DNA (partial): TGTGCCAGCTCACCACCGACAGGGACCTACGAG. Translated: CASSPPTGTYE. The entire CDR3 reads CASSPPTGTYEQYF.

Concerning this clone: From the germline J gene comes the end of the CDR3, since the read stops 3 residues before it. This chain joins TRBV5-1 and TRBJ2-5; 12 nucleotides agree with TRBD2. The CDR3 spans 15 residues. Trimming took 0 bases from V and 5 from J; bases not matched to a gene: 2. Per the germline V gene, CDR1 is SGHRS and CDR2 is YFSETQ. This CDR3 reads CASSLGLAGDETQYF. CDR3 bases read: TGCGCCAGCAGCTTGGGACTAGCGGGGGACGAGACC.

Regarding this clone: Compared with germline, one end of the junction differs, possibly owing to a read error. Read sequence stops 3 residues before the CDR3 end, and the germline J gene provides the missing end. V is TRBV11-2 and J is TRBJ2-7; 7 nucleotides align to TRBD1. The length of the CDR3 is 13 residues. Germline V gene data show CDR1 as SGHAT and CDR2 as FQNNGV. This CDR3 reads CASRLGGVYEQYF. The sequenced part of the CDR3 DNA is TGTGCCAGCAGGTTAGGGGGCGTCTACGAG.

As for this clone: The read finishes 3 residues shy of the CDR3 end, and the germline J gene is used to complete it. V gene TRBV2 combines with J gene TRBJ1-4; D may be TRBD1 (6 bases). Germline CDR1 is SNHLY and CDR2 is FYNNEI. V lost 8 bases to trimming and J lost 1 base, with 11 bases between them. This CDR3 has 14 residues. CDR3 DNA, as far as it was read: TGTGCCAGCCGACAGGTTCTAACTAATGAAAAA. Translating gives CASRQVLTNEK. The whole CDR3 protein reads CASRQVLTNEKLFF.

Points on this clone: The read terminates 3 residues before the CDR3 end, so the remaining end is supplied by the germline J gene. V and J are TRBV5-4 and TRBJ2-1, with D perhaps TRBD2 (6 bases). This CDR3 spans 14 amino acids. CDR1 and CDR2 (germline): SGHNT, YYREEE (reference sequence). V was clipped by 9 bases and J by 3 bases, with 16 bases between them. The CDR3 spells CAITPGTRYNEQFF. The CDR3 DNA, read in part, is TGTGCCATCACCCCCGGGACTCGCTACAATGAG.

The covered CDR3 bases are TGTGCCAGCAGCTGGGGACTATCTTCCAACTACGAG. Protein: CASSWGLSSNYE. The CDR3 reads in full as CASSWGLSSNYEQYF. The V gene is TRBV5-4, the J gene TRBJ2-7; 7 bases match TRBD2. The missing CDR3 end, 3 residues past where the read stops, is filled in from the germline J gene. Germline CDR1 SGHNT, CDR2 YYREEE (reference sequence). This CDR3 comprises 15 residues. The V gene end was trimmed by 3 bases and the J gene end by 3 bases; junction bases not matched to a gene: 9.

Of note for this clone: The read falls 3 residues short of the CDR3 end, and the missing part is taken from the germline J gene. The chain is built from TRBV20-1 and TRBJ1-6; 7 bases map to TRBD1. Germline values: CDR1 DFQATT, CDR2 SNEGSKA (reference sequence). The CDR3 has 18 amino acids. Unmatched junction bases numbered 16, after V lost 2 bases and J lost 6 bases. CDR3: CSARKEENRGLFNSPLHF. The covered CDR3 bases are TGCAGTGCTAGAAAGGAGGAGAACAGGGGCCTTTTTAATTCACCC.

The CDR3 protein is CASTIGAADEQYF. CDR3 DNA (partial): TGTGCCAGCACCATAGGGGCGGCGGACGAG. The V call is TRBV7-2, the J call TRBJ2-7; D may be TRBD1 (5 bases). The read finishes 3 residues shy of the CDR3 end, and the germline J gene is used to complete it. Trimming removed 7 bases at V and 5 bases at J, with 15 bases between. Germline CDR1 and CDR2: SGHTA and FQGNSA. The CDR3 covers 13 residues.

As to this clone: With the read ending 3 residues before the CDR3 end, the germline J gene is used to fill in that end. V is TRBV7-2 and J is TRBJ2-7; D is possibly TRBD1 (6 bases). The V gene's germline CDR1 is SGHTA and CDR2 FQGNSA. There are 16 residues in the CDR3. The V end was cut by 0 bases, the J end by 5 bases, with 17 bases between. The CDR3 loop reads CASSLASIQGNHEQYF. CDR3 DNA (partial): TGTGCCAGCAGCTTAGCCTCAATACAGGGTAACCACGAG.

In the case of this clone: The read ends 3 residues before the CDR3 terminus; that terminus is restored from the germline J gene. The chain recombines TRBV6-2 or TRBV6-3 with TRBJ1-5, with D perhaps matching TRBD1 (5 bases). Germline V gives CDR1 MNHEY, CDR2 SVGEGT. This CDR3 comprises 14 residues. The ends were cut back, 6 bases at V and 3 bases at J, with 12 bases in the middle. The CDR3 bases that were read are TGTGCCAGCAGCCCCGACAGTATCAATCAGCCC. It specifies CASSPDSINQP. The CDR3 reads in full as CASSPDSINQPQHF.